These 14 T cell receptor beta chains were all obtained from the same sample, sequenced in a study of blood T cells in healthy people across ages. Through a sample-barcoded 5' primer and a J-beta primer mix, a second PCR was run for about 6 to 11 cycles. A single record per CDR3 protein comes from TCRdb applying MiXCR to the 5' RACE reads. Here the sample spans 980,000 or so distinct CDR3 sequences, approximately 49% being singletons. What was sequenced was blood. The source of these receptors is a man aged 30-40 years in good health.

This clonotype was seen only a few times. V gene TRBV29-1 combines with J gene TRBJ2-5; D not certain. Gene TRBJ2-7 matches the end of the DNA better, so the J call may be wrong. The germline V gene has CDR1 SQVTM and CDR2 ANQGSEA. This CDR3 region has 12 residues. The CDR3 region has the DNA TGCAGCGTTGAGGTCGCAACCTACGAGCAGTACTTC. Translation: CSVEVATYEQYF.

This clonotype was seen more than once but under ten times. CDR3 in amino acids: CSVERIQGSYEQYF. In DNA form, the CDR3 reads TGCAGCGTTGAAAGGATCCAGGGATCCTACGAGCAGTACTTC. This chain connects TRBV29-1 to TRBJ2-7, with D perhaps TRBD1 (5 bases). In germline, CDR1 is SQVTM, CDR2 ANQGSEA. V was trimmed by 2 bases and J by 1 base, leaving 12 bases between them. CDR3 size: 14 residues.

The genes are TRBV5-6 and TRBJ1-2, with D hard to call. CDR3 size: 13 residues. CDR1 SGHDT and CDR2 YYEEEE come from the germline V gene. V was clipped by 2 bases and J by 8 bases, with 13 bases between them. The CDR3 loop reads CASSLGGIDGYTF. CDR3 in DNA: TGTGCCAGCAGCTTAGGAGGCATTGACGGCTACACCTTC.

This clonotype was seen only once. The chain recombines TRBV19 with TRBJ2-7; 9 positions match TRBD2. After removal of 0 bases from V and 7 bases from J, the junction contained 13 bases not matched to a gene. CDR1 is LNHDA and CDR2 is SQIVND in the germline V gene (reference sequence). The CDR3 runs 17 residues. CDR3 nucleotides: TGTGCCAGTAGTATAGAGGGGCTAGCGGGGCGAAGGAATGAGCAGTACTTC. Translated, it gives CASSIEGLAGRRNEQYF.

This chain joins TRBV7-9 and TRBJ1-6; tentative D call: TRBD1 (5 bases). Trimming shortened V by 5 bases and J by 6 bases, and 11 bases separated the two germline ends. The germline CDR1 and CDR2 sequences are SEHNR and FQNEAQ (reference sequence). This CDR3 has 14 amino acids. For the CDR3, the DNA is TGTGCCAGCAGCCGAGAACAGGCTAATTCACCCCTCCACTTT. It specifies CASSREQANSPLHF.

The chain carries TRBV27 and TRBJ2-1; the D is unclear. Germline CDR1 reads MNHEY; CDR2 reads SMNVEV (reference sequence). V was cut by 3 bases and J by 6 bases, with 12 bases left in between. This CDR3 has 14 amino acids. The CDR3 DNA is TGTGCCAGCAGTTTCGGGCTCCAACTCAATGAGCAGTTCTTC. It encodes CASSFGLQLNEQFF.

V usage is TRBV6-1 and J usage is TRBJ2-5; D perhaps matches TRBD1 (5 bases). The assigned J gene may be wrong: the sequence end matches TRBJ2-7 better. The CDR3 has 14 amino acids. Germline CDR1 reads MNHNS; CDR2 reads SASEGT. CDR3: CASSATTLGLEQYF. The CDR3 coding sequence is TGTGCCAGCAGTGCAACTACCCTGGGGCTCGAGCAGTACTTC.

This clonotype came up a few times. This chain joins TRBV28 and TRBJ2-6; D gene unclear. CDR1 is MDHEN and CDR2 is SYDVKM in the germline V gene. The CDR3 is made up of 17 amino acids. V was cut by 2 bases and J by 0 bases, with 11 bases left in between. The CDR3 loop is CASSLLRLGSGANVLTF. In nucleotides, the CDR3 is TGTGCCAGCAGTTTACTCCGTCTAGGCTCTGGGGCCAACGTCCTGACTTTC. The full variable domain, its missing parts supplied by reference TRBV28 and TRBJ2-6, is DVKVTQSSRYLVKRTGEKVFLECVQDMDHENMFWYRQDPGLGLRLIYFSYDVKMKEKGDIPEGYSVSREKKERFSLILESASTNQTSMYLCASSLLRLGSGANVLTFGAGSRLTVL.

The chain has TRBV12-3 or TRBV12-4 and TRBJ2-5; D possibly corresponds to TRBD1 (5 bases). Trimming shortened V by 4 bases and J by 5 bases, and 11 bases separated the two germline ends. The CDR3 has 13 residues. This chain's CDR3 is CASSWGSPETQYF. The CDR3 DNA reads as TGTGCCAGCAGTTGGGGCAGCCCGGAGACCCAGTACTTC.

The rearrangement joins TRBV6-1 to TRBJ2-7; perhaps TRBD2 as D (5 bases). V was trimmed by 6 bases and J by 2 bases, leaving 17 bases between them. Germline V gene data show CDR1 as MNHNS and CDR2 as SASEGT. There are 15 residues in the CDR3. CDR3 nucleotides: TGTGCCAGCAGCAGAGGGAGACCTGGGGCCTACGAGCAGTACTTC. The encoded protein is CASSRGRPGAYEQYF.

The chain employs TRBV6-5 and TRBJ1-4, with D tentatively TRBD1 (6 bases). CDR3 length: 13 amino acids. Deletions cut 6 bases from V and 8 bases from J, with 13 bases between. Germline V gives CDR1 MNHEY, CDR2 SVGAGI. CDR3 sequence reads: CASSPGVREKLFF. DNA for the CDR3: TGTGCCAGCAGCCCAGGGGTTAGAGAAAAACTGTTTTTT.

This chain connects TRBV7-9 to TRBJ1-2; D gene unclear. Trimming pared 1 base from V and 8 bases from J, leaving 14 bases between. Germline V gene lookup returns CDR1 SEHNR and CDR2 FQNEAQ (reference sequence). The CDR3 runs to 14 residues. Here the CDR3 reads CASSLGLIWEGYTF. The CDR3 DNA sequence: TGTGCCAGCAGCTTAGGTTTGATCTGGGAAGGCTACACCTTC.

Comment on this clonotype: This may come from a read error, since a much larger clone is one base off. J is TRBJ2-3 and V is TRBV6-4, with 10 nucleotides matching TRBD2. Germline V gene data show CDR1 as MRHNA and CDR2 as SNTAGT. CDR3 length equals 17 residues. The junction had 11 bases not matched to a gene; V was cut back by 4 bases and J by 4 bases. The CDR3 is CASSVSKSSGGADTQYF. The CDR3 DNA reads TGTGCCAGCAGTGTCTCGAAATCGAGCGGGGGGGCAGATACGCAGTATTTT.

CDR3 sequence (DNA): TGTGCCAGCAGCCGGGACCTGAGTGGCTCTGGCTACACCTTC. Translated: CASSRDLSGSGYTF. The V call is TRBV12-3 or TRBV12-4, the J call TRBJ1-2; a weak D match, TRBD1 (5 bases). The germline V and J ends were trimmed by 6 bases and 7 bases, with 18 bases remaining between them. The CDR3 is 14 residues long.